This TCR beta chain was profiled in a study of blood T cell repertoires in COVID-19. Clones were read by immunoSEQ multiplex PCR, and TCRdb kept only the in-frame ones, dropping some. This table holds about 46,000 clones, 88% found once. V lost 5 bases, J lost 4 bases, and 8 bases stayed unmatched. This CDR3 contains 15 residues. Per the germline V gene, CDR1 is SSHAT and CDR2 is FNYEAQ (reference sequence). The rearrangement uses TRBV7-7 and TRBJ2-5; 9 positions agree with TRBD2. The sequence was collected from a man aged 50-59 years with active COVID-19. The material sequenced was peripheral blood. CDR3 residues: CASSPTSGPIETQYF. As DNA, the CDR3 is TGTGCCAGCAGCCCGACTAGCGGCCCTATAGAGACCCAGTACTTC.